The source of this TCR beta chain is a study of molecular identifiers for immune sequencing clone quantification. TCRdb itself ran the PCR reads through MiXCR, one entry per CDR3 protein. The table shows about 320,000 distinct CDR3 sequences, with over 20% occurring only once. This clonotype has just a few counts. This clonotype was obtained from a human donor in good health. Some libraries in this study had Jurkat cell RNA spiked in. Sequencing input: naive CD8+ T cells from blood, with Jurkat cell RNA spiked in. Subset denoted: FACS-sorted CD8+CD4-CCR7+CD45RA+ naive T cells.

The chain's CDR3 is CASSLYRTGTEGMTSTDTQYF. In nucleotides, the CDR3 is TGTGCCAGCAGTTTATATAGGACAGGGACGGAAGGGATGACTAGCACAGATACGCAGTATTTT. The rearrangement links TRBV27 to TRBJ2-3; 8 bases agree with TRBD1. V shed 1 base, J shed 0 bases, and the junction held 18 bases outside the gene matches. Germline V lookup: CDR1 MNHEY, CDR2 SMNVEV (reference sequence). The CDR3 runs to 21 residues.